These 21 T cell receptor beta chains originate from one sample sequenced in a study of liver allograft versus peripheral blood T cells. Overall study: Comparative analysis was performed on T cell receptor repertoires from transplanted livers and from recipients' peripheral blood.

TCRdb itself ran the reads through MiXCR, one entry per CDR3 protein. The table has 7,400 or so distinct CDR3 sequences, about a sixth seen once; the top ten hold around 1.5%. The receptors here all came from a human patient who had a liver transplant. The graft donor may account for some of the T cells.

Within the sample, this clonotype is medium-sized. This rearrangement joins TRBV5-4 to TRBJ1-1, with D possibly TRBD1 on 5 matching bases. In germline, CDR1 is SGHNT, CDR2 YYREEE (reference sequence). The CDR3 consists of 13 residues. Trimming removed 4 bases at V and 1 base at J, with 8 bases between. CDR3 coding DNA: TGTGCCAGCAGCCGGGGGGGGAACACTGAAGCTTTCTTT. It is translated as CASSRGGNTEAFF.

The gene calls are TRBV20-1 and TRBJ1-2; D is unresolved. Germline assignment: CDR1 DFQATT and CDR2 SNEGSKA (reference sequence). The V end lost 2 bases, the J end lost 4 bases, and 11 bases lay between the germline ends. This CDR3 is built from 13 residues. In nucleotides, the CDR3 is TGCAGTGCTAGAAAGAGAAGTCTCTATGGCTACACCTTC. Translated, it gives CSARKRSLYGYTF.

This clonotype was counted a few times. The chain couples TRBV5-5 to TRBJ2-7; the D gene is possibly TRBD1 (5 bases). Germline assignment: CDR1 SGHKS and CDR2 YYEKEE (reference sequence). The V and J ends lost 1 base and 3 bases respectively, with 14 bases between them. The CDR3 is made up of 15 amino acids. Written as DNA, the CDR3 is TGTGCCAGCAGCTTGTCGGCAGGGTCCCACTACGAGCAGTACTTC. Translated, it gives CASSLSAGSHYEQYF.

V and J are TRBV20-1 and TRBJ1-1; D unclear. Germline V gene data show CDR1 as DFQATT and CDR2 as SNEGSKA (reference sequence). The length of the CDR3 is 14 residues. V gave up 5 bases and J gave up 1 base, with 14 bases separating them. The CDR3 protein is CSARPIHPNTEAFF. In DNA, the CDR3 is TGCAGTGCTCGACCCATACACCCGAACACTGAAGCTTTCTTT.

This clonotype appeared many times. The V gene is TRBV20-1, the J gene TRBJ1-1; D may be TRBD1 (6 bases). The CDR3 covers 12 residues. Per germline, CDR1 DFQATT and CDR2 SNEGSKA (reference sequence). Trimming removed 5 bases at V and 1 base at J, with 8 bases between. In DNA, the CDR3 is TGCAGTGCTGTACAGGGGAACACTGAAGCTTTCTTT. Its protein is CSAVQGNTEAFF.

This clonotype was recorded many times. The chain couples TRBV5-4 to TRBJ1-1; TRBD1 might be the D (5 bases). CDR1 is SGHNT and CDR2 is YYREEE in the germline V gene (reference sequence). The CDR3 extends over 14 amino acids. Between the trimmed V and J ends, which lost 5 bases and 4 bases, there was a span of 15 bases. CDR3 amino acids: CASSDRGEGTEAFF. CDR3 nucleotides: TGTGCCAGCAGTGATCGGGGGGAGGGCACTGAAGCTTTCTTT.

This clonotype has just a few counts. The chain combines TRBV2 with TRBJ1-2, with D unresolved. The CDR3 consists of 11 residues. Trimming removed 5 bases from V and 8 bases from J, with 9 bases in between. Germline CDR1 reads SNHLY; CDR2 reads FYNNEI. CDR3 in amino acids: CASSYRQGYTF. CDR3 DNA sequence: TGTGCCAGCAGTTACCGACAAGGCTACACCTTC.

V and J are TRBV11-1 and TRBJ1-1; D may be TRBD1 (5 bases). There are 15 residues in the CDR3. V was cut by 5 bases and J by 5 bases, with 18 bases left in between. The V gene's germline CDR1 is SGHAT and CDR2 FQDESV (reference sequence). The CDR3 here is CASSELNSKGTEAFF. CDR3 DNA sequence: TGTGCCAGCAGCGAACTGAACTCTAAGGGGACTGAAGCTTTCTTT.

This chain uses TRBV18 with TRBJ1-6; tentative D call: TRBD1 (6 bases). Germline V gene sequence: CDR1 KGHSH, CDR2 LQKENI. The CDR3 consists of 14 residues. The V and J ends lost 4 bases and 8 bases respectively, with 12 bases between them. CDR3 sequence reads: CASSQGERDSPLHF. DNA for the CDR3: TGTGCCAGCTCACAGGGGGAGAGGGATTCACCCCTCCACTTT.

This clonotype was picked up a small number of times. The CDR3 is CSAFPVDRYEQYF. The CDR3 DNA follows: TGCAGTGCTTTCCCTGTCGATCGGTACGAGCAGTACTTC. V and J are TRBV20-1 and TRBJ2-7; no firm D call. The germline V and J ends were trimmed by 5 bases and 4 bases, with 15 bases remaining between them. The germline gives CDR1 DFQATT, CDR2 SNEGSKA (reference sequence). The CDR3 sequence is 13 residues long.

Within the sample, this clonotype is medium-sized. The rearrangement joins TRBV18 to TRBJ1-6; possible D gene TRBD1, 5 bases. The V and J ends lost 6 bases and 10 bases respectively, with 16 bases between them. The CDR3 length is 14 residues. Per the germline V gene, CDR1 is KGHSH and CDR2 is LQKENI. CDR3 amino acids: CASSPGPGGSPLHF. The CDR3 coding sequence is TGTGCCAGCTCTCCGGGACCCGGGGGATCACCCCTCCACTTT.

This clonotype counts as medium-sized. CDR3 coding DNA: TGTGCCAGCAGCCTAGGACAGTTGGAAAAACTGTTTTTT. Translating gives CASSLGQLEKLFF. The chain is built from TRBV6-1 and TRBJ1-4, with D possibly being TRBD1 (6 bases). There are 13 residues in the CDR3. Trimming cost V 6 bases and J 8 bases, with 13 bases left between them. Germline CDR1 and CDR2: MNHNS and SASEGT.

This clonotype ranks as medium-sized (0.01 to 0.1%). V gene TRBV30 combines with J gene TRBJ1-2; a weak D match, TRBD1 (6 bases). The CDR3 covers 17 residues. The germline gives CDR1 GTSNPN, CDR2 SVGIG (reference sequence). Trimming shortened V by 4 bases and J by 5 bases, and 26 bases separated the two germline ends. This CDR3 reads CAWTARQGQLLGYGYTF. Here the CDR3 DNA reads TGTGCCTGGACCGCGAGGCAGGGACAATTACTTGGGTATGGCTACACCTTC.

In its sample, this clonotype is medium-sized (0.01 to 0.1%). V usage is TRBV7-2 and J usage is TRBJ1-1; D unresolved. V was cut by 2 bases and J by 0 bases, with 13 bases left in between. CDR1 and CDR2 from the germline V gene are SGHTA and FQGNSA. The CDR3 has 16 amino acids. The CDR3 DNA is TGTGCCAGCAGCTTATATGGGTTGGGCCTGAACACTGAAGCTTTCTTT. It specifies CASSLYGLGLNTEAFF.

To note about this clonotype: Given a much more abundant clone one base away, this may be a read error. The V gene is TRBV6-6, the J gene TRBJ1-5; possibly TRBD1 for D (5 bases). V was trimmed by 4 bases and J by 3 bases, leaving 16 bases between them. Germline lookup yields CDR1 MNHNY and CDR2 SVGAGI (reference sequence). The CDR3 runs to 16 residues. The CDR3 protein is CASSSRTGGVNQPQHF. CDR3 DNA: TGTGCCAGCAGTTCGAGAACAGGCGGGGTCAATCAGCCCCAGCATTTT.

This clonotype was observed a handful of times. This chain joins TRBV3-1 and TRBJ1-2; maybe TRBD1 (6 bases). Looked up from germline, CDR1 is LGHDT and CDR2 is YNNKEL (reference sequence). The CDR3 is 12 amino acids. V shed 2 bases and J shed 5 bases, with 6 bases lying between them. As DNA, the CDR3 is TGTGCCAGCAGCCAACAGGGGTATGGCTACACCTTC. Amino acid sequence: CASSQQGYGYTF. Combining the CDR3 with reference TRBV3-1 and TRBJ1-2 gives the whole variable domain DTAVSQTPKYLVTQMGNDKSIKCEQNLGHDTMYWYKQDSKKFLKIMFSYNNKELIINETVPNRFSPKSPDKAHLNLHINSLELGDSAVYFCASSQQGYGYTFGSGTRLTVV.

The chain employs TRBV7-2 and TRBJ2-1; D is ambiguous. Per germline, CDR1 SGHTA and CDR2 FQGNSA. The CDR3 is 12 residues long. Trimming shortened V by 5 bases and J by 6 bases, and 8 bases separated the two germline ends. CDR3 bases: TGTGCCAGCAGCACCGCGAGCAATGAGCAGTTCTTC. It codes for CASSTASNEQFF. The full variable domain, rest sourced from reference TRBV7-2 and TRBJ2-1, is GAGVSQSPSNKVTEKGKDVELRCDPISGHTALYWYRQSLGQGLEFLIYFQGNSAPDKSGLPSDRFSAERTGGSVSTLTIQRTQQEDSAVYLCASSTASNEQFFGPGTRLTVL.

This clonotype was seen only a few times. The chain joins TRBV6-2 or TRBV6-3 to TRBJ2-5; D unclear. There are 10 residues in the CDR3. Per the germline V gene, CDR1 is MNHEY and CDR2 is SVGEGT. The V end lost 5 bases, the J end lost 2 bases, and 0 bases lay between the germline ends. This CDR3 reads CASSQETQYF. The CDR3 bases are TGTGCCAGCAGTCAAGAGACCCAGTACTTC.

This clonotype is medium-sized. At one end the junction does not follow the germline gene, possibly because of a read error. V and J are TRBV6-5 and TRBJ2-1; D perhaps matches TRBD2 (7 bases). This CDR3 has 15 amino acids. CDR1 is MNHEY, CDR2 SVGAGI, per germline. Written as DNA, the CDR3 is TGTGCCAGCAGTTACTCGGGGGGGGCTAACAATGAACAGTTCTTC. Translation gives CASSYSGGANNEQFF.

At least ten counts were recorded for this clonotype. The rearrangement uses TRBV27 and TRBJ1-2, with a tentative D call TRBD1 (6 bases). CDR1 is MNHEY and CDR2 is SMNVEV in the germline V gene (reference sequence). V lost 4 bases, J lost 5 bases, and 23 bases lay in between. The CDR3 loop spans 17 amino acids. This CDR3 reads CASSSHAQGGTEYGYTF. CDR3 sequence (DNA): TGTGCCAGCAGTTCCCACGCACAGGGTGGGACCGAATATGGCTACACCTTC.

This clonotype has more than one count but fewer than ten. This chain joins TRBV20-1 and TRBJ1-2; possibly TRBD1 for D (6 bases). The CDR3 extends over 13 amino acids. Trimming pared 5 bases from V and 8 bases from J, leaving 18 bases between. From germline, CDR1 is DFQATT and CDR2 SNEGSKA (reference sequence). CDR3 nucleotides: TGCAGTGCTTCCCAAGGGAGGGGGGACGGCTACACCTTC. Translated: CSASQGRGDGYTF.